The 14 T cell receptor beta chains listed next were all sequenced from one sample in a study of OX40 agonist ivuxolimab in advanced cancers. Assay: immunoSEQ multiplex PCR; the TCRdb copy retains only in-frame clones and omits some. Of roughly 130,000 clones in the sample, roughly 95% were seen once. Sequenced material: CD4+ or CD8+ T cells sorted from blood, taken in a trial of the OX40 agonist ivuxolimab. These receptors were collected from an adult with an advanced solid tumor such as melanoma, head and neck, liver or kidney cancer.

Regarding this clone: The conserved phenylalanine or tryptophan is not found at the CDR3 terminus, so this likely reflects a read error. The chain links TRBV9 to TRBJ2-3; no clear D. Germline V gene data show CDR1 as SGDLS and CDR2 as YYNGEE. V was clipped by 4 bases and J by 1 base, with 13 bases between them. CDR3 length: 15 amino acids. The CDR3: CASSPRVSRTDTQYL. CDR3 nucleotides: TGTGCCAGCAGCCCTCGGGTAAGCCGCACAGATACGCAGTATCTT.

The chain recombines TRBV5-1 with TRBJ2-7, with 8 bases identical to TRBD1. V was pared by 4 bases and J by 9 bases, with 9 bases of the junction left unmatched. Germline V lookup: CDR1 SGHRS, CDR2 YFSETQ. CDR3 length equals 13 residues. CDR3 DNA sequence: TGCGCCAGCAGCATGGACAGGGAGTGGGGGCAGTACTTC. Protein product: CASSMDREWGQYF.

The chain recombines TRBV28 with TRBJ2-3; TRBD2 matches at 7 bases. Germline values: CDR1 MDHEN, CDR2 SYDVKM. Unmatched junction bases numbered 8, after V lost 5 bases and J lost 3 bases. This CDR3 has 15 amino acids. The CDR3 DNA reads TGTGCCAGCAGTCCGCAAGGACTAGGGACAGATACGCAGTATTTT. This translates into CASSPQGLGTDTQYF. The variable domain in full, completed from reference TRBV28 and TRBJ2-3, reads DVKVTQSSRYLVKRTGEKVFLECVQDMDHENMFWYRQDPGLGLRLIYFSYDVKMKEKGDIPEGYSVSREKKERFSLILESASTNQTSMYLCASSPQGLGTDTQYFGPGTRLTVL.

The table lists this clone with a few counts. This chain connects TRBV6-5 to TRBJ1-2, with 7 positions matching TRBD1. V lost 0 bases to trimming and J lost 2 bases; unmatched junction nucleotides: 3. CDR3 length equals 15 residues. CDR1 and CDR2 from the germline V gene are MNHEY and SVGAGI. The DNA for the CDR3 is TGTGCCAGCAGTTACTCGGGACAGAGGAACTATGGCTACACCTTC. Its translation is CASSYSGQRNYGYTF.

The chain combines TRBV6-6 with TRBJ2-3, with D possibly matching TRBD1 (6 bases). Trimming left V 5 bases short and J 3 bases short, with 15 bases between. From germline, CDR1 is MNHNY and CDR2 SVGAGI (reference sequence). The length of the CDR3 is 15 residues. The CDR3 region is CASSPRQGSTDTQYF. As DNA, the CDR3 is TGTGCCAGCAGTCCGAGGCAGGGGAGTACAGATACGCAGTATTTT.

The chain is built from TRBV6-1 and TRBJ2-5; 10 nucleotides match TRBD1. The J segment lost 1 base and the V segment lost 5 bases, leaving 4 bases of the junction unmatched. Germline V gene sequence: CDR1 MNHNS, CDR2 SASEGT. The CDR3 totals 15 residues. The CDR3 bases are TGTGCCAGCAGTCGACAGGGGGCCCCCCAAGAGACCCAGTACTTC. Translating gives CASSRQGAPQETQYF.

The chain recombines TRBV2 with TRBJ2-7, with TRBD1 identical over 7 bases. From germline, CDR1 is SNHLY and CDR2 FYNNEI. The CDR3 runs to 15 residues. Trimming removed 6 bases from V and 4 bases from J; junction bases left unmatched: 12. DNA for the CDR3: TGTGCCAGCAGCCTAATTCGGGACAGCTTATACGAGCAGTACTTC. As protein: CASSLIRDSLYEQYF.

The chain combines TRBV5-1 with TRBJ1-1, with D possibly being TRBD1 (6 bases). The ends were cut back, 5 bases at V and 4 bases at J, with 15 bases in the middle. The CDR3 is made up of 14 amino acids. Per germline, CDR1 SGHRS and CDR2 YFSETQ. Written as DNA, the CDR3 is TGCGCCAGCAGTATTCAGGGGACGGGCACTGAAGCTTTCTTT. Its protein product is CASSIQGTGTEAFF.

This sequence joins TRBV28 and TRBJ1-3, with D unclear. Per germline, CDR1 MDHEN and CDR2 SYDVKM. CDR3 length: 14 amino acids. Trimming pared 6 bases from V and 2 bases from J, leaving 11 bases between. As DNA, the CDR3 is TGTGCCAGCAGGTTGCCTACCCCTGGAAACACCATATATTTT. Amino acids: CASRLPTPGNTIYF.

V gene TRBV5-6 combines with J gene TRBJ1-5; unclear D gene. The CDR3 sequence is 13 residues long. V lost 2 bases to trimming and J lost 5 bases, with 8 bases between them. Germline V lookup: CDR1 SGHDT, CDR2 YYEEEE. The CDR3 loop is CASSFGGDQPQHF. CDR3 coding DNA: TGTGCCAGCAGCTTCGGTGGGGATCAGCCCCAGCATTTT.

CDR3 protein: CASSEGQNTEAFF. CDR3 nucleotides: TGTGCCAGCAGCGAGGGCCAAAACACTGAAGCTTTCTTT. The rearrangement links TRBV9 to TRBJ1-1; D remains ambiguous. The CDR3 consists of 13 residues. With 3 bases removed from V and 2 bases from J, the gap between germline ends came to 8 bases. Germline V gene data show CDR1 as SGDLS and CDR2 as YYNGEE.

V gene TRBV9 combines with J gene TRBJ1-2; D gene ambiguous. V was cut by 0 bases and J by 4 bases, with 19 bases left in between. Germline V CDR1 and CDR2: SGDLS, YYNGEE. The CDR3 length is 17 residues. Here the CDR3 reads CASSVANNRQVLYGYTF. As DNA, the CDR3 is TGTGCCAGCAGCGTAGCTAATAATCGGCAGGTCCTCTATGGCTACACCTTC.

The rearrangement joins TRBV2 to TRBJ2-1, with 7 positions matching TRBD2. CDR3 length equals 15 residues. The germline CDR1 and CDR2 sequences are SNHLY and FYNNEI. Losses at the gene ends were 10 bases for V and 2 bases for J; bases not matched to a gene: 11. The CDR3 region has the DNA TGTGCCACCCAGTACGGGGGAGGGGCCTACAATGAGCAGTTCTTC. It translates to CATQYGGGAYNEQFF.

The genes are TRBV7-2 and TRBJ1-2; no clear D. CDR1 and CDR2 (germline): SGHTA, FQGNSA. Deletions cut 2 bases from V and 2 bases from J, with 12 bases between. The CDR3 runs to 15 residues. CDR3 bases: TGTGCCAGCAGCTTATTTTTCTCGGGGAACTATGGCTACACCTTC. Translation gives CASSLFFSGNYGYTF.